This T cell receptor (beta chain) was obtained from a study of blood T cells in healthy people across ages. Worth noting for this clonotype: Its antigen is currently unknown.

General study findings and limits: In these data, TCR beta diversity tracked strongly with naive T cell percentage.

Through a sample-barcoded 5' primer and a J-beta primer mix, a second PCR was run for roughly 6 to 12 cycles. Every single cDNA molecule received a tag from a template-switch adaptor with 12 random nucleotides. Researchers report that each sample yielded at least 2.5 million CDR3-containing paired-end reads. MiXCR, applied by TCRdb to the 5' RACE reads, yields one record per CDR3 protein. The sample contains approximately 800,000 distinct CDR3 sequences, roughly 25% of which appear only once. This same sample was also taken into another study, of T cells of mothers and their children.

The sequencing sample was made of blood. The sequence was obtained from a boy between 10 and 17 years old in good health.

CDR3 protein: CASSEGRRTQYF. DNA for the CDR3: TGTGCCAGCAGTGAAGGCAGGAGGACCCAGTACTTC. This chain connects TRBV6-1 to TRBJ2-1; D call uncertain. The end of the DNA fits TRBJ2-5 better, so the J call may be wrong. Germline V gene lookup returns CDR1 MNHNS and CDR2 SASEGT. This CDR3 comprises 12 residues.